These 15 T cell receptor beta chains share one sample of origin, sequenced in a study of OX40 agonist ivuxolimab in advanced cancers. Library method: the immunoSEQ multiplex PCR assay. The table comes from immuneACCESS by way of TCRdb, which keeps in-frame sequences with V and J called. Part of the clones is missing from these tables; in studies checked, under half for an unresolved V gene and the rest for unknown reasons. In all, the sample holds some 100,000 clones, and around 80% of those were seen once. More than 0.95% of the sample belongs to the ten largest clones. The sequencing here drew on CD4+ or CD8+ T cells sorted from blood, taken in a trial of the OX40 agonist ivuxolimab. The receptors were sampled from an adult with an advanced solid tumor such as melanoma, head and neck, liver or kidney cancer.

The table lists this clone with a few counts. The chain uses TRBV23-1 and TRBJ1-6; TRBD1 might be the D (5 bases). TRBV23-1 is annotated as an ORF whose role is uncertain. Trimming took off 0 bases at V and 10 bases at J, with 7 bases between the two ends. The CDR3 runs 13 residues. CDR3 loop: CASSQSRDSPLHF. CDR3 coding DNA: TGCGCCAGCAGTCAATCCCGGGACTCACCCCTCCACTTT.

The chain uses TRBV13 and TRBJ1-6; tentative D call: TRBD1 (5 bases). V was cut by 5 bases and J by 5 bases, with 13 bases left in between. CDR1 is PRHDT and CDR2 is FYEKMQ in the germline V gene (reference sequence). This CDR3 spans 15 amino acids. CDR3 sequence (DNA): TGTGCCAGCAGCATACTGGGACGGAATAATTCACCCCTCCACTTT. Its translation: CASSILGRNNSPLHF. The variable domain in full, with the rest retrieved from reference TRBV13 and TRBJ1-6, is AAGVIQSPRHLIKEKRETATLKCYPIPRHDTVYWYQQGPGQDPQFLISFYEKMQSDKGSIPDRFSAQQFSDYHSELNMSSLELGDSALYFCASSILGRNNSPLHFGNGTRLTVT.

The count of this clone is one. The chain has TRBV7-2 and TRBJ1-5; possible D gene TRBD1, 5 bases. Germline CDR1 SGHTA, CDR2 FQGNSA. V was cut by 4 bases and J by 2 bases, with 12 bases left in between. The CDR3 is 15 amino acids. The CDR3 reads CASSWGPGGNQPQHF. CDR3 bases: TGTGCCAGCAGCTGGGGACCTGGGGGCAATCAGCCCCAGCATTTT.

The genes are TRBV5-1 and TRBJ2-7; maybe TRBD2 (5 bases). The germline V gene encodes CDR1 SGHRS and CDR2 YFSETQ. CDR3 length: 15 residues. V was trimmed by 4 bases and J by 3 bases, leaving 17 bases between them. The CDR3 here is CASSNEPSGSYEQYF. CDR3 in DNA: TGCGCCAGCAGCAACGAGCCTTCGGGAAGCTACGAGCAGTACTTC.

DNA of the CDR3: TGCAGCGTTCCAAGTGGGACCTCTGGAAACACCATATATTTT. Translated: CSVPSGTSGNTIYF. The chain has TRBV29-1 and TRBJ1-3, with a tentative D call TRBD1 (5 bases). CDR3 size: 14 residues. Germline CDR1 and CDR2: SQVTM and ANQGSEA. Trimming took off 5 bases at V and 0 bases at J, with 11 bases between the two ends.

The CDR3 coding sequence is TGTGCCAGTAGTCAGGACAGTAGCGGCTACACCTTC. Translating it yields CASSQDSSGYTF. The chain uses TRBV19 and TRBJ1-2, with a tentative D call TRBD1 (6 bases). The germline V gene has CDR1 LNHDA and CDR2 SQIVND (reference sequence). The CDR3 extends over 12 amino acids. V lost 5 bases and J 8 bases, leaving 12 bases between the germline ends.

The rearrangement joins TRBV7-2 to TRBJ1-2; 7 nucleotides match TRBD1. The CDR3 sequence is 15 residues long. From germline, CDR1 is SGHTA and CDR2 FQGNSA. The V gene end was trimmed by 3 bases and the J gene end by 7 bases; junction bases not matched to a gene: 11. This CDR3 is CASSFTGAAPSGYTF. CDR3 coding DNA: TGTGCCAGCAGCTTCACAGGGGCCGCACCCAGTGGCTACACCTTC. Full variable domain (rest looked up from reference TRBV7-2 and TRBJ1-2): GAGVSQSPSNKVTEKGKDVELRCDPISGHTALYWYRQSLGQGLEFLIYFQGNSAPDKSGLPSDRFSAERTGGSVSTLTIQRTQQEDSAVYLCASSFTGAAPSGYTFGSGTRLTVV.

V usage is TRBV19 and J usage is TRBJ1-1; 10 nucleotides agree with TRBD1. Germline CDR1 and CDR2: LNHDA and SQIVND (reference sequence). CDR3 length equals 14 residues. V lost 5 bases to trimming and J lost 5 bases; unmatched junction nucleotides: 5. DNA for the CDR3: TGTGCCAGTAGTGCTACGGGACAGGGGACTGAAGCTTTCTTT. Translated: CASSATGQGTEAFF.

The chain joins TRBV7-2 to TRBJ2-2; D unclear. Germline CDR1 and CDR2: SGHTA and FQGNSA. The V and J ends lost 1 base and 4 bases respectively, with 10 bases between them. This CDR3 has 15 residues. The CDR3 region is CASSLGSGSTGELFF. CDR3 sequence (DNA): TGTGCCAGCAGCTTAGGATCCGGGTCCACCGGGGAGCTGTTTTTT.

The chain has TRBV5-1 and TRBJ2-3, with D possibly TRBD1 on 6 matching bases. CDR1 and CDR2 from the germline V gene are SGHRS and YFSETQ. V dropped 4 bases and J dropped 0 bases, with 18 bases sitting between them. The CDR3 contains 17 residues. The CDR3 protein is CASSNFLTTGSTDTQYF. The CDR3 coding sequence is TGCGCCAGCAGCAACTTCCTTACGACAGGTAGCACAGATACGCAGTATTTT.

The J gene is TRBJ1-2, the V gene TRBV5-4; 9 bases align to TRBD1. The CDR3 runs 13 residues. The germline V gene has CDR1 SGHNT and CDR2 YYREEE (reference sequence). With 6 bases clipped from V and 5 bases from J, the junction kept 5 bases outside the gene matches. The CDR3 protein is CASMAGTGYGYTF. As DNA, the CDR3 is TGTGCCAGCATGGCCGGGACAGGGTATGGCTACACCTTC.

The rearrangement uses TRBV11-3 and TRBJ2-7; D might be TRBD1 (5 bases). The germline V and J ends were trimmed by 4 bases and 1 base, with 8 bases remaining between them. The CDR3 has 13 amino acids. Per germline, CDR1 SGHNT and CDR2 YENEEA. CDR3 residues: CASSSYRSYEQYV. In DNA, the CDR3 is TGTGCCAGCAGCTCATACAGGTCCTACGAGCAGTACGTC.

The rearrangement uses TRBV7-2 and TRBJ2-2; no clear D gene. The CDR3 length is 15 residues. Germline CDR1 SGHTA, CDR2 FQGNSA. The V and J ends lost 1 base and 5 bases respectively, with 11 bases between them. In DNA form, the CDR3 reads TGTGCCAGCAGCTTAGGCGGTCTGGGAACCGGGGAGCTGTTTTTT. This sequence encodes CASSLGGLGTGELFF.

The chain has TRBV14 and TRBJ2-3; 15 positions agree with TRBD2. The trim removed 4 bases at V and 1 base at J, leaving 12 bases unmatched. This CDR3 is 20 amino acids long. CDR1 SGHDN and CDR2 FVKESK come from the germline V gene. The CDR3 DNA reads TGTGCCAGCAGCCCGCTAACTGGACTAGCGGGGGGGCCGGGCACAGATACGCAGTATTTT. This sequence encodes CASSPLTGLAGGPGTDTQYF.

J is TRBJ2-1 and V is TRBV9, with 11 bases lining up with TRBD2. This CDR3 comprises 14 residues. V trimming: 3 bases; J trimming: 5 bases; junction bases outside the gene matches: 1. CDR1 SGDLS and CDR2 YYNGEE come from the germline V gene. The CDR3 DNA sequence: TGTGCCAGCAGCGCTAGCGGGGGGAACAATGAGCAGTTCTTC. As protein: CASSASGGNNEQFF. Complete variable domain (other parts from reference TRBV9 and TRBJ2-1): DSGVTQTPKHLITATGQRVTLRCSPRSGDLSVYWYQQSLDQGLQFLIQYYNGEERAKGNILERFSAQQFPDLHSELNLSSLELGDSALYFCASSASGGNNEQFFGPGTRLTVL.